The rows below give T cell receptor beta chains drawn from one sample of a study of low-dose radiotherapy and immunotherapy resistance in tumors. TCRdb re-derived calls from the reads in MiXCR, one entry per CDR3 protein. The sample carries 70,000 to 90,000 distinct CDR3 sequences, around 17% recorded once. The material sequenced was PBMCs, taken before treatment. Receptors originate from a male donor with prostate cancer. Both conserved end residues are part of each CDR3. D genes are given only for firm matches. Size is omitted from some rows. Given values are once, few, many or a class for expanded clones.

15,NA,TRBJ2-3,NA,TRBV12-3/TRBV12-4,TGTGCCAGCAGCCCAGGGGGGTATGGGGCAGATACGCAGTATTTT,CASSPGGYGADTQYF
14,NA,TRBJ2-5,few,TRBV12-3/TRBV12-4,TGTGCCAGCAGTCCCCGGGACCCTGGGGAGACCCAGTACTTC,CASSPRDPGETQYF
16,TRBD2,TRBJ2-5,many,TRBV7-2,TGTGCCAGCAGCCCGCGGACTAGCGGGGGTGGAGAGACCCAGTACTTC,CASSPRTSGGGETQYF
13,TRBD1,TRBJ1-2,few,TRBV7-9,TGTGCCAGCAGCCCGGGACAGCTCTATGGCTACACCTTC,CASSPGQLYGYTF
14,NA,TRBJ2-5,many,TRBV10-1,TGCGCCAGCAGTGACGGGGGACGGGAGGAGACCCAGTACTTC,CASSDGGREETQYF
13,NA,TRBJ2-5,many,TRBV9,TGTGCCAGCAGCGAGGCAGGGGAAGAGACCCAGTACTTC,CASSEAGEETQYF
15,TRBD1,TRBJ1-5,few,TRBV29-1,TGCAGCGTTGGTGGGTCAGGGGGCACAAATCAGCCCCAGCATTTT,CSVGGSGGTNQPQHF
13,NA,TRBJ1-4,many,TRBV7-2,TGTGCCAGCAAACGCGAGGGGAATGAAAAACTGTTTTTT,CASKREGNEKLFF
18,TRBD2,TRBJ2-1,many,TRBV20-1,TGCAGTGCTAGGGCCCAAAAGGTAGCGGGGGGCTACTACAATGAGCAGTTCTTC,CSARAQKVAGGYYNEQFF
13,NA,TRBJ2-2,many,TRBV3-1,TGTGCCAGCCTCCGAGGGTCGGCCGGGGAGCTGTTTTTT,CASLRGSAGELFF
14,NA,TRBJ2-1,many,TRBV18,TGTGCCAGCTCACCGGGGGCTTCCTACAATGAGCAGTTCTTC,CASSPGASYNEQFF
19,TRBD2,TRBJ2-1,many,TRBV24-1,TGTGCCACCAGTGATTTGCAGGGACTAGCGGGGGGAGCTAACAATGAGCAGTTCTTC,CATSDLQGLAGGANNEQFF
15,NA,TRBJ1-4,NA,TRBV5-5,TGTGCCAGCAGCTCTATGCGGGACATGAGGGAAAAACTGTTTTTT,CASSSMRDMREKLFF
14,NA,TRBJ2-3,many,TRBV7-9,TGTGCCGCCCGGATTCAGGGTGACACAGATACGCAGTATTTT,CAARIQGDTDTQYF
20,NA,TRBJ2-1,NA,TRBV13,NA,CASSIYLCSGTRGEGNEQFF
15,TRBD2,TRBJ2-2,many,TRBV29-1,TGCAGCGTTGGGCAGCGGGGGGCCCACACCGGGGAGCTGTTTTTT,CSVGQRGAHTGELFF
16,NA,TRBJ2-2,NA,TRBV27,NA,CATGDRGAGTGELFFF
18,TRBD2,TRBJ2-1,many,TRBV10-3,TGTGCCATCAGTGACCCTAATACCCCAGGACTAGCGGAAAATGAGCAGTTCTTC,CAISDPNTPGLAENEQFF
14,NA,TRBJ2-3,few,TRBV5-1,TGCGCCAGCAGCTTGGGGGGTTGGACAGATACGCAGTATTTT,CASSLGGWTDTQYF
15,NA,TRBJ2-3,many,TRBV12-3/TRBV12-4,TGTGCCAGCAGTTTAGGGGGGGCCGGGTTAGATACGCAGTATTTT,CASSLGGAGLDTQYF
17,TRBD2,TRBJ2-3,many,TRBV20-1,TGCAGTGCTAGATGGGCCCTAGCGGGTTCCTTCACAGATACGCAGTATTTT,CSARWALAGSFTDTQYF
13,TRBD2,TRBJ2-1,many,TRBV6-2/TRBV6-3,TGTGCCAGCTGTCGTAGCGGGGGGTGTGAGCAGTTCTTC,CASCRSGGCEQFF
15,NA,TRBJ1-1,many,TRBV2,TGTGCCAGCAGGCGAGGCGGGGGAATGAACACTGAAGCTTTCTTT,CASRRGGGMNTEAFF
14,TRBD1,TRBJ1-2,many,TRBV20-1,TGCAGTGCCCCCGGACAGGCCAGGAACGATGGCTACACCTTC,CSAPGQARNDGYTF
12,NA,TRBJ1-1,NA,TRBV10-2,TGCGCCAGCAGTGAAGGGAGCACTGAAGCTTTCTTT,CASSEGSTEAFF
16,NA,TRBJ2-2,many,TRBV7-8,TGTGCCAGCAGCCCCCAATTTACCGAACTAGACGGGGAGCTGTTTTTT,CASSPQFTELDGELFF
15,TRBD2,TRBJ2-7,many,TRBV20-1,TGCAGTGCTAGTTCCGGGACTAGCGGGGCCTACGAGCAGTACTTC,CSASSGTSGAYEQYF
15,NA,TRBJ2-7,many,TRBV3-1,TGTGCCAGCAGCCAAGGAATGGACGGTCCGGACGAGCAGTACTTC,CASSQGMDGPDEQYF
15,NA,TRBJ2-6,many,TRBV5-1,TGCGCCAGCAGCTTGTCAGGGTCTGGGGCCAACGTCCTGACTTTC,CASSLSGSGANVLTF
16,TRBD2,TRBJ2-7,NA,TRBV4-1,TGCGCCAGCAGCCAAGAAGCCGGGACTATCCTTAACGAGCAGTACTTC,CASSQEAGTILNEQYF
17,TRBD1,TRBJ2-3,NA,TRBV4-1,TGCGCCAGCAGCCGGGCCAGAGACAGGGGTAGCACAGATACGCAGTATTTT,CASSRARDRGSTDTQYF
15,NA,TRBJ1-1,many,TRBV11-3,TGTGCCAGCAGTCCCGGGGGAGGGACGAACACTGAAGCTTTCTTT,CASSPGGGTNTEAFF
16,NA,TRBJ1-5,many,TRBV5-1,TGCGCCAGCAGCTTGGCCGGGCTCGGGGGCAATCAGCCCCAGCATTTT,CASSLAGLGGNQPQHF
14,NA,TRBJ1-5,few,TRBV24-1,TGTGCCACCAGTGATTCGGGCCAAAATCAGCCCCAGCATTTT,CATSDSGQNQPQHF
12,NA,TRBJ2-7,many,TRBV20-1,TGCAGTGCTAGAGAGGTGGGGGTCGAGCAGTACTTC,CSAREVGVEQYF
16,NA,TRBJ2-7,NA,TRBV12-3/TRBV12-4,TGTGCCAGCAGTAACCCTGACAGTTGGGGCCAGGGCGAGCAGTACTTC,CASSNPDSWGQGEQYF
19,TRBD2,TRBJ2-7,many,TRBV23-1,TGCGCCAGCAGTCTCCAATCGACTAGCGGGGGGTCAATTGCCTACGAGCAGTACTTC,CASSLQSTSGGSIAYEQYF
15,NA,TRBJ1-3,many,TRBV14,TGTGCCAGCAGCATTCAAGACGGCTCTGGAAACACCATATATTTT,CASSIQDGSGNTIYF
20,TRBD1,TRBJ2-1,many,TRBV4-1,TGCGCCAGCAGCCTCCCCAGGGGCAAGACAGGGGTCACTTCCTACAATGAGCAGTTCTTC,CASSLPRGKTGVTSYNEQFF
16,NA,TRBJ1-5,NA,TRBV6-6,TGTGCCAGCAGTTACCTTGTCGGAGCGGGCAATCAGCCCCAGCATTTT,CASSYLVGAGNQPQHF
14,NA,TRBJ1-1,many,TRBV7-7,TGTGCTAGCAGCCCTATTGAGTTGAACACTGAAGCTTTCTTT,CASSPIELNTEAFF
13,NA,TRBJ2-7,NA,TRBV11-1,TGTGCCAGCAGCTTTGTGACAGGCTACGAGCAGTACTTC,CASSFVTGYEQYF
13,TRBD2,TRBJ2-7,many,TRBV19,TGTGCCAGTAGTATAAGGCTAGCGGACGAGCAGTACTTC,CASSIRLADEQYF
12,NA,TRBJ1-5,many,TRBV7-8,TGTGCCAGCAGCTTGGTAGGGGGGCCCCAGCATTTT,CASSLVGGPQHF
15,NA,TRBJ2-2,many,TRBV7-2,TGTGCCAGCAGCTTAGGGGCGGTAAACACCGGGGAGCTGTTTTTT,CASSLGAVNTGELFF